This T cell receptor (beta chain) was found in a study of human versus mouse CDR3 diversity and MHC coevolution. Study-level points and caveats: By iCHAO1, human TCR beta clonotypes numbered about 1.6 million, the most. Clonal inequality was lowest in two of the three human donors. In humans, T-cell selection involved six or seven MHC II alleles.

As regards this clone: The antigen remains undetermined.

Sorting isolated naive CD4 T cells lacking CD45RO and expressing CD62L. TCRdb's table, derived via immunoSEQ multiplex PCR, lists solely in-frame clones and lacks some. The sample lists tens of thousands of clones, about nine tenths occurring once. Trimming took 4 bases from V and 3 from J; bases not matched to a gene: 0. Per germline, CDR1 SNHLY and CDR2 FYNNEI. The CDR3 runs to 14 residues. The sequenced sample consisted of naive CD4+ T cells from blood. Described subset: CD45RO-negative CD62L-positive naive CD4 T cells. The chain is built from TRBV2 and TRBJ2-6; 7 positions agree with TRBD1. This TCR was recovered from a person aged 30-69 years in good health. The CDR3 spells CASSGTGGANVLTF. CDR3 DNA sequence: TGTGCCAGCAGTGGGACAGGTGGGGCCAACGTCCTGACTTTC.